This TCR beta chain appears in the sequencing data of a study of blood T cell repertoires in COVID-19 (dated by TCRdb to the early 2020s). For the study in its entirety: Samples covering the acute and convalescent phases of COVID-19 were provided by collaborators in the United States, Italy and Spain. The prospective study material was composed of cDNA or gDNA derived from T cells, B-cell-depleted T cells, or PBMCs. The dataset comprised deeply sampled blood TCRbeta repertoires from subjects exposed to, actively infected with, or recovered from COVID-19. The repertoires were released in a freely available public database meant as a resource for research on the immune response to SARS-CoV-2. Samples were obtained from the ongoing ImmuneRACE study (first 160 participants) and from approximately 1,200 subjects provided by 6 global collaborators. Nearly every sample came with metadata listing a de-identified subject ID, COVID-19 status, age in years and sex. Where available, HLA class I and class II types were taken from metadata supplied by the sample provider and were not determined by assay-based typing.

TCRbeta CDR3 regions were amplified from genomic DNA by means of the immunoSEQ Assay, a bias-controlled multiplex PCR. Concerning the study's data processing: The number of nucleated cells in each sample was estimated by amplification of reference gene primers within the assay. Sequence reads were collapsed and filtered to measure the absolute abundance of every unique TCRbeta CDR3 rearrangement. Productive Simpson clonality was computed per sample as the square root of Simpson's diversity index over productive rearrangements. Sourced from immuneACCESS, this table was stored by TCRdb with only in-frame sequences that have V and J called. A share of the clones is absent; for the studies checked, an unresolved V gene accounts for under half, and the remainder has no known explanation. That table supplies the V and J calls and clone size; D and trimming were determined from the DNA. Here the sample has about 180,000 clones; approximately 80% occur a single time. More than 1.5% of the sample rests with the top ten.

The germline V gene (reference sequence) provides CDR1 SGHNT and CDR2 YYREEE. Relative to germline, V is missing 3 bases and J is missing 4 bases, with 7 bases of the junction outside any gene match. Counted from cysteine to phenylalanine, this CDR3 has 16 amino acids. Only CDR3 DNA is held: 48 bases, read in frame from base 1. Findings and caveats that apply to the study as a whole: Clinical and demographic metadata were provided uncurated, with the amount varying by source and participant.

Each collaborating institution followed its own protocols to collect whole blood in K2EDTA tubes. Collaborator samples were shipped for TCRbeta analysis as frozen whole blood, isolated PBMCs, or DNA extracted from either sample type. About this clone itself: Its antigen remains undetermined. Per-base quality was not reported, and no clone a single base away is much larger than it.

This receptor chain uses TRBV5-4 and TRBJ2-7, and TRBD2 aligns with 13 junction nucleotides. This clonotype originated in a human donor in a cohort sampled during active COVID-19. The sample comprised peripheral blood. The sequenced DNA is TGTGCCAGCAGCTCGGGGACTAGCGGGGTTAGGTACGAGCAGTACTTC. Translation gives CASSSGTSGVRYEQYF.